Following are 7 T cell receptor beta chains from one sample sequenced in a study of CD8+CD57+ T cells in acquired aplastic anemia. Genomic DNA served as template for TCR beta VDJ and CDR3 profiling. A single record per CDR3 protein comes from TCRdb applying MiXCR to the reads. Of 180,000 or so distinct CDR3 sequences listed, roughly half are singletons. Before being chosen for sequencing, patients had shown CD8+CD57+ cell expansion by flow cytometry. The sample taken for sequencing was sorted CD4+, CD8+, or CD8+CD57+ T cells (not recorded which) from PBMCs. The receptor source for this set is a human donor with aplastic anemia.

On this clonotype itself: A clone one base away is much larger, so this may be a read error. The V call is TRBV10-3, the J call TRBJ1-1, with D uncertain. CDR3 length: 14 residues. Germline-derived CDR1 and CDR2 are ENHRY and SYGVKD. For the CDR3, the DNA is TGTGCCAGCAGTTACTCGCCGGGGAACGCTGAAGCTTTCTTT. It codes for CASSYSPGNAEAFF.

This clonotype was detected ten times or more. The CDR3 DNA reads TGCAGTGCCCCGAGGGGGGGAATTGAAGCTTTCTTT. Residues: CSAPRGGIEAFF. The rearrangement joins TRBV20-1 to TRBJ1-1; TRBD1 is a possible D gene (6 bases). The V gene's germline CDR1 is DFQATT and CDR2 SNEGSKA (reference sequence). CDR3 length: 12 amino acids. V lost 6 bases, J lost 7 bases, and 15 bases lay in between.

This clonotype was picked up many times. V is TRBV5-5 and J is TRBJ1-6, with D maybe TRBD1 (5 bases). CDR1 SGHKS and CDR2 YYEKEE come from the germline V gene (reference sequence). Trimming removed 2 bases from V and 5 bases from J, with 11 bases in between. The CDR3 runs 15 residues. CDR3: CASSFSGGNNSPLHF. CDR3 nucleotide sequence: TGTGCCAGCAGCTTCTCCGGGGGAAATAATTCACCCCTCCACTTT.

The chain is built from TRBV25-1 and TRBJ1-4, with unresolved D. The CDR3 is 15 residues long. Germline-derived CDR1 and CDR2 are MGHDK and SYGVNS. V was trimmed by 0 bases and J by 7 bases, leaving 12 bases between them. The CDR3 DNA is TGTGCCAGCAGTGAATACCGGGCGGTCGGTGAAAAACTGTTTTTT. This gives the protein CASSEYRAVGEKLFF.

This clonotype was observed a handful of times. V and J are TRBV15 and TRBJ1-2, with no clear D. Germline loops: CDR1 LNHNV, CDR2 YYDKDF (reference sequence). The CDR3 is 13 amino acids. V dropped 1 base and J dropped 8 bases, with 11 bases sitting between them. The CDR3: CATSRVEGPGYTF. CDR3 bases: TGTGCCACCAGCAGAGTGGAAGGTCCCGGCTACACCTTC.

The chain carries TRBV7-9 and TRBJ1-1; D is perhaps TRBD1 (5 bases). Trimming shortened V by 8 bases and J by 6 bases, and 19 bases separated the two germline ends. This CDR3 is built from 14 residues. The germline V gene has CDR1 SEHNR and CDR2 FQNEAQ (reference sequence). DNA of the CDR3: TGTGCCAGCTTACCACCCGGGGCTAGGGCTGAAGCTTTCTTT. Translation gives CASLPPGARAEAFF.

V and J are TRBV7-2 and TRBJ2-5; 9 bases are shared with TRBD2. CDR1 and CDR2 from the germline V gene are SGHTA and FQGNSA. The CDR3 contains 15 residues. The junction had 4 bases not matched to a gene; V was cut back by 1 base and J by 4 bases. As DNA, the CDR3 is TGTGCCAGCAGCTTAGTGGGAGCGGGGGGAGAGACCCAGTACTTC. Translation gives CASSLVGAGGETQYF.